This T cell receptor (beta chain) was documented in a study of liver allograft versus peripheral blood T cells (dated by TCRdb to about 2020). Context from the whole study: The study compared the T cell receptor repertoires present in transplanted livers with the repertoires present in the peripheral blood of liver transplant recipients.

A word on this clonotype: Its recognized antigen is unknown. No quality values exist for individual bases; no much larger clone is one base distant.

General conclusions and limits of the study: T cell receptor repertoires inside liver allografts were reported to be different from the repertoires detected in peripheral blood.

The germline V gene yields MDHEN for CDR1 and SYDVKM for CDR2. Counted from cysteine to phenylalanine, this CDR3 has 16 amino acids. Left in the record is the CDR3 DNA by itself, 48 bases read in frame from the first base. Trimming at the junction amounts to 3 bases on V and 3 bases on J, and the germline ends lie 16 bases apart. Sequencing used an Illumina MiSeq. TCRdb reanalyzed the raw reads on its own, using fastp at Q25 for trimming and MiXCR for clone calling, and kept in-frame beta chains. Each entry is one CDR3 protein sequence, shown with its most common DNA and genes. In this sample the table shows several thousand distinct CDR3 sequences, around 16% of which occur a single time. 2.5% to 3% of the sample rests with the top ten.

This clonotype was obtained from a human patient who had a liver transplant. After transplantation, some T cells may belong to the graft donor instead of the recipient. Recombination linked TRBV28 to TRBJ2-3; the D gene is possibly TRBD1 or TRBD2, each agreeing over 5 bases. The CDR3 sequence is CASSFTGTGGTDTQYF. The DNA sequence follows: TGTGCCAGCAGTTTCACTGGGACGGGTGGTACAGATACGCAGTATTTT.